The T cell receptor beta chain under discussion was sequenced for a study of T cell responses to AZD1222 COVID-19 vaccine. Points from the study as a whole: Spike-specific TCR breadth and depth were elevated following two AZD1222 doses. Mapped onto spike, vaccine-associated CD4 TCRs spanned it and were dominant at 160-218 and 743-854. Clonal diversity was possibly underestimated; the donors were predominantly white British and more often female. After the peak T cell response, and only then, were repertoires sampled.

Germline CDR1 is DFQATT and CDR2 is SNEGSKA (reference sequence). V was pared by 6 bases and J by 2 bases, with 7 bases between. This CDR3 region has 11 residues. On this clone: Its antigen remains unknown.

Using immunoSEQ multiplex PCR, the repertoire was profiled, and TCRdb retains in-frame clones only, with some absent. Of 150,000 to 200,000 clones listed, 85% to 90% are singletons. Sequenced material: peripheral blood, taken 28 days after the second AZD1222 dose. The TCR sequence derives from an adult who received the AZD1222 COVID-19 vaccine. The chain couples TRBV20-1 to TRBJ1-2, with D perhaps matching TRBD1 (6 bases). The CDR3 DNA follows: TGCAGTGCCACAGGGAACTATGGCTACACCTTC. Protein product: CSATGNYGYTF.